This TCR beta chain was identified during a study of molecular identifiers for immune sequencing clone quantification. Study in general: In replicates, RNA from roughly 20,000 or 100,000 naive CD8 cells was divided five ways and four parts were sequenced.

CD8+CD4-CCR7+CD45RA+ cells were sorted as naive CD8 T cells. Looked up from germline, CDR1 is MNHEY and CDR2 is SVGAGI. Between the trimmed V and J ends, which lost 0 bases and 4 bases, there was a span of 9 bases. The length of the CDR3 is 14 residues. Previously reported methods and listed TCR primers produced the bulk TCR libraries. TCRdb re-derived calls from the PCR reads in MiXCR, one entry per CDR3 protein. Among about half a million distinct CDR3 sequences listed, about a fifth were seen once. Comment on this clonotype: Its antigen is unknown.

Study-level findings and limits: It was shown that clones above 20 RNA copies held over 97% of effector molecules, but under 1% in naive cells.

The clonotype originates from a human donor in good health. Some libraries in this study had Jurkat cell RNA spiked in. The rearrangement links TRBV6-5 to TRBJ2-5; the D call may be TRBD1 or TRBD2 (5 bases each). The sample comprised naive CD8+ T cells from blood, with Jurkat cell RNA spiked in. The sample's subset: FACS-sorted CD8+CD4-CCR7+CD45RA+ naive T cells. The CDR3 nucleotides are TGTGCCAGCAGTTACTCAGGGGACGCAGAGACCCAGTACTTC. Protein: CASSYSGDAETQYF.